This T cell receptor beta chain was profiled in a study of prognosis after radiotherapy for stage I lung cancer. Study-level background: Every patient with non-small cell lung cancer was judged medically inoperable.

Two rounds of multiplex PCR amplified TCR beta CDR3 from genomic DNA. Round-one PCR had primers specific to each TRBV and TRBJ gene. Universal primers primed the second round of PCR. One entry per CDR3 protein, called by TCRdb with MiXCR from the multiplex PCR reads. The sample yields roughly 23,000 distinct CDR3 sequences, 43% seen once. Node-negative status on CT and PET/CT applied to all patients, none having prior chemotherapy, radiotherapy or other malignancies. Note on this clonotype: A much larger clone lies one base from this, so it may be a read error.

This clonotype was obtained from a donor aged 50 or older with non-small cell lung cancer. Sample: PBMCs, taken before or after stereotactic body radiation therapy (not recorded which).

CDR3: CASIGVRTQYF. CDR3 coding DNA: TGTGCCAGCATTGGGGTGAGGACCCAGTACTTC. This rearrangement joins TRBV6-2 or TRBV6-3 to TRBJ2-5; D gene unclear. This CDR3 has 11 residues. CDR1 is MNHEY and CDR2 is SVGEGT in the germline V gene. V lost 7 bases, J lost 7 bases, and 10 bases lay in between.